This TCR beta chain derives from a study of T cell responses to AZD1222 COVID-19 vaccine (dated by TCRdb to the early 2020s). About the investigation overall: AZD1222 recipients given second doses at about 4 weeks or at about 12 weeks were pooled, since spike-specific TCR depth and breadth were not found to differ between the two schedules. Enrollment into the trials was organized by age into subgroups of 18-55, 56-69 and 70-plus years, and those subgroups contained about 160, 30 and 59 TCR-sequenced participants, respectively. TCR sequencing covered over 230 trial participants: nearly 210 given two doses of AZD1222 and some 25 given two doses of MenACWY control vaccine. The study at large found these results: CD4 TCRs associated with the vaccine covered the entire spike protein, and the dominant responses were in regions 160-218 and 743-854. Participants were mostly white British, with more females than males. The authors suggested clonal diversity may have been underestimated. Conclusions about previously exposed vaccinees are limited because only 5 or 6 AZD1222 recipients were SARS-CoV-2 seropositive at baseline. Reportedly, almost half of the unique spike-specific TCRs recognized epitopes lying outside the regions that are mutated in the B.1.351 and B.1.1.7 variants. After two AZD1222 doses, both the breadth and the depth of spike-specific TCRs were significantly higher than at day 0 and than in MenACWY recipients. Because no day 14 peak-response samples were available, repertoires were characterized only after the peak T cell response. In the small 56-69-year group, the increase in depth fell short of significance, most likely because of low power.

Trimming accounts for 0 bases at V and 7 bases at J, while the number of junction bases matched to no gene is 5. According to the germline V gene, CDR1 reads SGHRS and CDR2 reads YFSETQ. Counted from cysteine to phenylalanine, this CDR3 has 14 amino acids. Only CDR3 DNA is held: 42 bases, read in frame from base 1. As for this clone: What this receptor recognizes is not known. The input lacks base qualities; no much larger clone sits a single base away.

What this sample's time point label stands for: baseline before first vaccination. The vaccinee samples were drawn from two UK trials, COV001 and COV002, one of which was a single-blind randomized controlled phase 2/3 trial testing AZD1222 (ChAdOx1 nCoV-19) in healthy adults. For TCRbeta chain sequencing, PBMC samples from trial participants were taken at day 0 and at day 28 after the second dose. The CDR3 regions of human TCRbeta chains were analyzed by immunosequencing. Per the source publication's procedure: TCRs in the repertoires were matched against a reference library of SARS-CoV-2-specific TCRs that had been generated with the MIRA antigen-specificity platform. Breadth was defined as the fraction of unique TCRs that were SARS-CoV-2-associated, and depth was defined as the fraction of total T cells that were SARS-CoV-2-associated. Each spike-specific TCR was assigned to its reactive spike region and to a CD4 or CD8 class using the MIRA data. Log10-transformed breadth and depth values were compared by one-way ANOVA with Sidak's multiple comparisons tests. Drawn from immuneACCESS, this table holds only the in-frame rearrangements with V and J called that TCRdb kept. Clones are partly lost; checked studies trace under half to an unresolved V gene and leave the rest unexplained. V and J calls and clone size follow that table, whereas D and trimming were derived from the DNA. The sample records some 80,000 clones, more than 80% of which are singletons. The ten largest clonotypes hold around 6% of the sample.

The material was peripheral blood, obtained on day 0 of AZD1222 vaccination. The chain employs TRBV5-1 and TRBJ1-2; TRBD1 fits 8 bases in the junction. The source is an adult in good health. The bases are TGCGCCAGCAGCTTGGGACAGGGGAAGGGTGGCTACACCTTC. The encoded protein is CASSLGQGKGGYTF.